This T cell receptor (beta chain) stems from a study of T cells in Graves' hyperthyroidism and ophthalmopathy. V dropped 0 bases and J dropped 2; count of bases not matched to a gene: 5. Germline CDR1 is SGDLS and CDR2 is YYNGEE. The CDR3 loop spans 17 amino acids. This clonotype was counted many times. The source material, RNA transcripts, was used to amplify TCR beta CDR3 regions. With the HTBI primer set, the TCR CDR3 went through a first round of RT-PCR. From the multiplex PCR reads, TCRdb called clonotypes with MiXCR, one entry per CDR3 protein. The table has roughly 580,000 distinct CDR3 sequences, 14% seen once.

The chain links TRBV9 to TRBJ2-2, with 9 nucleotides matching TRBD1. Sequences were obtained from blood. The receptor was isolated from a young woman with Graves' hyperthyroidism that later progressed to Graves' ophthalmopathy. CDR3 region: CASSVVRDRVNTGELFF. The CDR3 DNA sequence: TGTGCCAGCAGCGTAGTCCGGGACAGGGTAAACACCGGGGAGCTGTTTTTT.